The clone carrying this T cell receptor (beta chain) was seen many times. TCRdb independently ran MiXCR on the 5' RACE reads; one entry per CDR3 protein. Here the sample spans some 68,000 distinct CDR3 sequences, roughly 13% being singletons. These data come from a study of neurological immune-mediated disorders. J lost 10 bases, V lost 4 bases, and 3 bases had no gene match. Germline-derived CDR1 and CDR2 are SGHRS and YFSETQ. There are 13 residues in the CDR3. Time point defined: longitudinal time-point 1 (baseline). The rearrangement uses TRBV5-1 and TRBJ2-1; TRBD2 matches at 12 bases. Sequenced input: PBMCs. This sequence originates from a female donor with HTLV-1-associated myelopathy (HAM/TSP). CDR3 protein: CASSPGTSGEQFF. CDR3 bases: TGCGCCAGCAGCCCCGGGACTAGCGGGGAGCAGTTCTTC. The full variable domain, in which reference TRBV5-1 and TRBJ2-1 provide the parts outside the CDR3, is KAGVTQTPRYLIKTRGQQVTLSCSPISGHRSVSWYQQTPGQGLQFLFEYFSETQRNKGNFPGRFSGRQFSNSRSEMNVSTLELGDSALYLCASSPGTSGEQFFGPGTRLTVL.